The source of this T cell receptor beta chain is a study of neurological immune-mediated disorders. The unsorted libraries were prepared from 2 million PBMCs (stored at -80 C). Ten or more counts support this clonotype. It was by 5'RACE with 10-nucleotide random UMIs that the cDNA was made. The output of every sequencing run exceeded 160 million TCR-beta sequences, derived from 15-18 subjects. TCRdb recomputed calls from the 5' RACE reads with MiXCR, one row per CDR3 protein. The sample includes 71,000 or so distinct CDR3 sequences, roughly 4.7% of them seen just once. V was shortened by 0 bases and J by 5 bases, with 11 bases between the two germline ends. CDR3 size: 14 residues. Germline V lookup: CDR1 SGHDT, CDR2 YYEEEE.

The V call is TRBV5-6, the J call TRBJ1-2; possible D gene TRBD1, 5 bases. The sequence came from a woman younger than 45 with multiple sclerosis. Sequencing was done on a sample of PBMCs. CDR3 in DNA: TGTGCCAGCAGCTTGGGGGCAGGGCAGTATGGCTACACCTTC. Protein product: CASSLGAGQYGYTF.